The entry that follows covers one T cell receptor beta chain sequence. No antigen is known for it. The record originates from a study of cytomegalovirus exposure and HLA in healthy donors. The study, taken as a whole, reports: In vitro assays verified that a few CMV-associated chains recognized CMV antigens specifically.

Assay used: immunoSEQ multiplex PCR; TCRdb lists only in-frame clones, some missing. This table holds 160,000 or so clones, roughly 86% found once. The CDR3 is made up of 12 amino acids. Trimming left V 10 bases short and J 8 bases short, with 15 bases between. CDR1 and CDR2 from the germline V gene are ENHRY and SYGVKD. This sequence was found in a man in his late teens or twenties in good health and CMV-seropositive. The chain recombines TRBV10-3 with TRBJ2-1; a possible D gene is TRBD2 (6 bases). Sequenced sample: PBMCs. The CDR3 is CATSSGVDEQFF. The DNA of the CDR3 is TGTGCCACCAGCTCGGGGGTGGATGAGCAGTTCTTC.